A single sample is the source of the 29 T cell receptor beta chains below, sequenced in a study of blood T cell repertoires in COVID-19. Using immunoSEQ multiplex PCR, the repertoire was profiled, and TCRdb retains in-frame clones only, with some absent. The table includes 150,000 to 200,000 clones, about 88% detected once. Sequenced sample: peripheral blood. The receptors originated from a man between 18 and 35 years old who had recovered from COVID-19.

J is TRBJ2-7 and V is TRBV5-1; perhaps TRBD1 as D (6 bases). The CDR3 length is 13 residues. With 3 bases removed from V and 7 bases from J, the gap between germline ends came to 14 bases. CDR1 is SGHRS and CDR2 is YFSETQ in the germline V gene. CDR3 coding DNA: TGCGCCAGCAGCTCCCAACAGGGAAGGGAGCAGTACTTC. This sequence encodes CASSSQQGREQYF.

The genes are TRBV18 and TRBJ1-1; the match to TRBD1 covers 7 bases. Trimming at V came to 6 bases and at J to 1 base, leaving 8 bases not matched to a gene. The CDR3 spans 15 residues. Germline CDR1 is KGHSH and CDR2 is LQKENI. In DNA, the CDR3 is TGTGCCAGCTCTCAAGCCCGACAGGGGAACACTGAAGCTTTCTTT. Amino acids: CASSQARQGNTEAFF.

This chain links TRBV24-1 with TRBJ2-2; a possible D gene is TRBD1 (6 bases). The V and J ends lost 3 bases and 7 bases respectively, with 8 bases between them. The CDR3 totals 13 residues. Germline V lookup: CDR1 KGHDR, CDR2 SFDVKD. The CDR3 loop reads CATSDRQVGELFF. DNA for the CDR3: TGTGCCACCAGTGATCGACAGGTCGGGGAGCTGTTTTTT.

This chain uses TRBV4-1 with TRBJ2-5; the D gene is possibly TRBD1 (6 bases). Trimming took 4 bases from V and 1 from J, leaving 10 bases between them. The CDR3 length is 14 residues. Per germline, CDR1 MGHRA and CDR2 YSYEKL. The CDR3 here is CASSPGTTQETQYF. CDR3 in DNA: TGCGCCAGCAGCCCTGGGACAACCCAAGAGACCCAGTACTTC.

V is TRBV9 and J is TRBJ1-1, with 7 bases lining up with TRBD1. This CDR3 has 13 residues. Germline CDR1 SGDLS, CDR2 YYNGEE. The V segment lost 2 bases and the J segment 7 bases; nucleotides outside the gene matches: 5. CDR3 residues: CASSVGTAGEAFF. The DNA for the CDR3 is TGTGCCAGCAGCGTCGGGACAGCCGGTGAAGCTTTCTTT.

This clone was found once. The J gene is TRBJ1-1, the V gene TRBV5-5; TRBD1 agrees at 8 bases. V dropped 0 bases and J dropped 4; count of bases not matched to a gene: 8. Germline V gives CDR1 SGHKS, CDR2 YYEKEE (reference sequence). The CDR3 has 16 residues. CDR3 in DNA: TGTGCCAGCAGCTTGGGGTCAGGGGGCCGAGGCACTGAAGCTTTCTTT. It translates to CASSLGSGGRGTEAFF.

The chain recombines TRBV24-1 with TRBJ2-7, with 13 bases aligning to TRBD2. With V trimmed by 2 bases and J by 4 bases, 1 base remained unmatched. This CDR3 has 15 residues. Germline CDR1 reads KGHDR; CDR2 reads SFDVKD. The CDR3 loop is CATSDWTSGRYEQYF. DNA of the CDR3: TGTGCCACCAGTGATTGGACTAGCGGGAGATACGAGCAGTACTTC.

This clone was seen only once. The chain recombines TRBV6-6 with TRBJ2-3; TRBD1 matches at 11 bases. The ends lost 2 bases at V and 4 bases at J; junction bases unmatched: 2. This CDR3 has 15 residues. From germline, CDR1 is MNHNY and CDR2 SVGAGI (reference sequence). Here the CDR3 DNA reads TGTGCCAGCAGTTACCCGGGACAGGGGGCAGATACGCAGTATTTT. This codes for CASSYPGQGADTQYF.

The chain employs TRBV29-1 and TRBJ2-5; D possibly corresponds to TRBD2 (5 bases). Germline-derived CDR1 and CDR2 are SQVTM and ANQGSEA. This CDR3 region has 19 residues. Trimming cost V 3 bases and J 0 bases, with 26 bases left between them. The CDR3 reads CSVDVLPEKEDRYQETQYF. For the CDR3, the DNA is TGCAGCGTTGATGTCCTTCCCGAAAAGGAGGATAGGTACCAAGAGACCCAGTACTTC.

The CDR3 spells CASSDPGLAGVGGTQYF. The CDR3 DNA reads as TGTGCCAGCAGCGACCCGGGACTAGCGGGAGTTGGTGGTACGCAGTATTTT. This rearrangement joins TRBV7-2 to TRBJ2-3, with 14 bases matching TRBD2. The CDR3 loop spans 17 amino acids. The trim removed 5 bases at V and 8 bases at J, leaving 12 bases unmatched. The V gene's germline CDR1 is SGHTA and CDR2 FQGNSA.

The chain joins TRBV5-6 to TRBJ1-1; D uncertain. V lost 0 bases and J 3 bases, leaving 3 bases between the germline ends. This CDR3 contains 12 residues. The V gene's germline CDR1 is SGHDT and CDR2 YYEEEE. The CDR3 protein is CASSLAYTEAFF. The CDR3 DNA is TGTGCCAGCAGCTTGGCTTACACTGAAGCTTTCTTT.

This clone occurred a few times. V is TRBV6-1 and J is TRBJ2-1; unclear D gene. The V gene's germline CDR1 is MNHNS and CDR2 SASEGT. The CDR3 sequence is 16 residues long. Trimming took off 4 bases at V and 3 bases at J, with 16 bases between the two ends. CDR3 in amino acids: CASSASIVVSYNEQFF. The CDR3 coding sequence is TGTGCCAGCAGTGCCTCGATTGTCGTTAGCTACAATGAGCAGTTCTTC.

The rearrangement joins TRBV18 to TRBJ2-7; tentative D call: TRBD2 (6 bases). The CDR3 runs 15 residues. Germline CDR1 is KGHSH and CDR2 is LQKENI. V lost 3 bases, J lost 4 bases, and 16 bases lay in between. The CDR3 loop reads CASSPSSGGVYEQYF. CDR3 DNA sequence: TGTGCCAGCTCACCGAGTAGCGGAGGGGTTTACGAGCAGTACTTC.

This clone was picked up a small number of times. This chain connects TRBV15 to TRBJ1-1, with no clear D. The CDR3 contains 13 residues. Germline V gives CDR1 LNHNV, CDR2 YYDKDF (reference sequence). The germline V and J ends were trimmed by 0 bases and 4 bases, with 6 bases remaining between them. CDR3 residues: CATSREGGTEAFF. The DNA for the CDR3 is TGTGCCACCAGCAGAGAAGGCGGCACTGAAGCTTTCTTT.

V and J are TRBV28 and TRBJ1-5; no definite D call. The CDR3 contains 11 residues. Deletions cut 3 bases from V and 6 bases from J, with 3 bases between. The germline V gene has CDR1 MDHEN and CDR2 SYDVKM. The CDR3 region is CASSFGQPQHF. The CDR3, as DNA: TGTGCCAGCAGTTTCGGTCAGCCCCAGCATTTT.

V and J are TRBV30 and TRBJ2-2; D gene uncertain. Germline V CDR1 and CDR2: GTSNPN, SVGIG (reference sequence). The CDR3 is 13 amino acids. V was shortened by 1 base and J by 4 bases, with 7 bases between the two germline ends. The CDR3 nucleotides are TGTGCCTGGAGTGGAGGCAGCACCGGGGAGCTGTTTTTT. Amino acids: CAWSGGSTGELFF.

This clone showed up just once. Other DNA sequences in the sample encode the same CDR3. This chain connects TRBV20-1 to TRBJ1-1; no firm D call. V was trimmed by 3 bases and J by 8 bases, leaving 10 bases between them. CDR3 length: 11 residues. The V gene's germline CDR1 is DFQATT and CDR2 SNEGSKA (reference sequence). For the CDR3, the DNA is TGCAGTGCTAGTCCCCGGGGAGAAGCTTTCTTT. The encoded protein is CSASPRGEAFF.

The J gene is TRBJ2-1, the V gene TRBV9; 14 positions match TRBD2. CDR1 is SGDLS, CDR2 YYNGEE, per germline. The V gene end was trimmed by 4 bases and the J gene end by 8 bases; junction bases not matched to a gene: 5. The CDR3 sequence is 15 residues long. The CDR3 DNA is TGTGCCAGCAGCCCCGGGACTAGCGGGAGTTATGAGCAGTTCTTC. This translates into CASSPGTSGSYEQFF.

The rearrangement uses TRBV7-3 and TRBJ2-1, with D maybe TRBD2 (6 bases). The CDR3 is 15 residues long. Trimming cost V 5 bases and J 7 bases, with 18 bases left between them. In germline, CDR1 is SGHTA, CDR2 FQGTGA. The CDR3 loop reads CASSLTSWSGNEQFF. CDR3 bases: TGTGCCAGCAGCCTCACTAGTTGGAGCGGGAATGAGCAGTTCTTC.

CDR3 DNA: TGTGCCAGCAGTGAAGCTTTCCAGGGGAGCACAGATACGCAGTATTTT. Translated, it gives CASSEAFQGSTDTQYF. This chain joins TRBV6-1 and TRBJ2-3; weak D call: TRBD1 (6 bases). The CDR3 is 16 residues long. The V gene lost 0 bases and the J gene lost 0 bases, with 10 bases spanning the gap. Germline V gives CDR1 MNHNS, CDR2 SASEGT.

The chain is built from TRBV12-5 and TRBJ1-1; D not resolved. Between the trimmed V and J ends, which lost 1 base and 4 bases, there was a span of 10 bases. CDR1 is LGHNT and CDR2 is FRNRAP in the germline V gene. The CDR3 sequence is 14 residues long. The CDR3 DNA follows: TGTGCTAGTGGTTTGGGGCAGTGGAGCACTGAAGCTTTCTTT. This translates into CASGLGQWSTEAFF.

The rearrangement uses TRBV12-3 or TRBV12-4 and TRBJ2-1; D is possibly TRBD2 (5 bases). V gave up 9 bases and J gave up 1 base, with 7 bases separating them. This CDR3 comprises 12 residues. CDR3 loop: CASRGSYNEQFF. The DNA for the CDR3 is TGTGCCAGTAGAGGGTCCTACAATGAGCAGTTCTTC.

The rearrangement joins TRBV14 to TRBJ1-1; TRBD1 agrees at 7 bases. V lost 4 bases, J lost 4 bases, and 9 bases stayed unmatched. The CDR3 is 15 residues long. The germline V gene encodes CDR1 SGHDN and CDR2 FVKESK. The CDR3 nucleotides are TGTGCCAGCAGCCTTCAAACAGGGGTGATCACTGAAGCTTTCTTT. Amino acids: CASSLQTGVITEAFF.

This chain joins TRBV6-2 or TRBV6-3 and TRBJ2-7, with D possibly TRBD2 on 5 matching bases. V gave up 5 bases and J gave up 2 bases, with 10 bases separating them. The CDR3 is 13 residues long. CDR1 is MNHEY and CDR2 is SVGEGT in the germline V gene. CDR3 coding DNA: TGTGCCAGCAGTAAACCGAGGGCCTACGAGCAGTACTTC. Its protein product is CASSKPRAYEQYF.

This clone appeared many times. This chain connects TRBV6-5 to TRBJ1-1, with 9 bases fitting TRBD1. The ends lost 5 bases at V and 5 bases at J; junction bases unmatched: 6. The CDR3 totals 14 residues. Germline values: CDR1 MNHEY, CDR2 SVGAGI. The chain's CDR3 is CASSRGQGSTEAFF. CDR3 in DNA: TGTGCCAGCAGTCGCGGACAGGGGAGTACTGAAGCTTTCTTT.

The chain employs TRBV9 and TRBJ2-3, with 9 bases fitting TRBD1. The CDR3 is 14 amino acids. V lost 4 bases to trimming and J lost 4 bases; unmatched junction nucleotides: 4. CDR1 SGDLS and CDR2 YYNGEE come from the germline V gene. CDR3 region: CASSTRQGADTQYF. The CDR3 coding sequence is TGTGCCAGCAGCACAAGACAGGGGGCAGATACGCAGTATTTT.

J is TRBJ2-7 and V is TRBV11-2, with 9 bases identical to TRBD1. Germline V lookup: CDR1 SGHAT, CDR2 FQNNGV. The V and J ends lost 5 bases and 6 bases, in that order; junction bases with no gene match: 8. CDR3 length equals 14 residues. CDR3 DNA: TGTGCCAGCAGCATAGGGGGACAGGGAACCGAGCAGTACTTC. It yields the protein CASSIGGQGTEQYF.

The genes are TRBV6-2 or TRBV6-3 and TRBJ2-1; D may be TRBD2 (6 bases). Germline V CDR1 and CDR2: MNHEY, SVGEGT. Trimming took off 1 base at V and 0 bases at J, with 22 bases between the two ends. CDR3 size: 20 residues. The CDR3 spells CASSYFVDESGPSSYNEQFF. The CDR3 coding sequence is TGTGCCAGCAGTTACTTCGTGGATGAGAGCGGGCCTAGCTCCTACAATGAGCAGTTCTTC.

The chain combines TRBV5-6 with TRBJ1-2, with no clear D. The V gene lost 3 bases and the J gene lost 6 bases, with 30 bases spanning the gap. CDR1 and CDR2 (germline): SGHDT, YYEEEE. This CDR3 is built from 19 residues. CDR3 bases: TGTGCCAGCAGCTCTTATCGTCTTCTAAATCTCCTTACTTCTCATGGCTACACCTTC. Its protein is CASSSYRLLNLLTSHGYTF.